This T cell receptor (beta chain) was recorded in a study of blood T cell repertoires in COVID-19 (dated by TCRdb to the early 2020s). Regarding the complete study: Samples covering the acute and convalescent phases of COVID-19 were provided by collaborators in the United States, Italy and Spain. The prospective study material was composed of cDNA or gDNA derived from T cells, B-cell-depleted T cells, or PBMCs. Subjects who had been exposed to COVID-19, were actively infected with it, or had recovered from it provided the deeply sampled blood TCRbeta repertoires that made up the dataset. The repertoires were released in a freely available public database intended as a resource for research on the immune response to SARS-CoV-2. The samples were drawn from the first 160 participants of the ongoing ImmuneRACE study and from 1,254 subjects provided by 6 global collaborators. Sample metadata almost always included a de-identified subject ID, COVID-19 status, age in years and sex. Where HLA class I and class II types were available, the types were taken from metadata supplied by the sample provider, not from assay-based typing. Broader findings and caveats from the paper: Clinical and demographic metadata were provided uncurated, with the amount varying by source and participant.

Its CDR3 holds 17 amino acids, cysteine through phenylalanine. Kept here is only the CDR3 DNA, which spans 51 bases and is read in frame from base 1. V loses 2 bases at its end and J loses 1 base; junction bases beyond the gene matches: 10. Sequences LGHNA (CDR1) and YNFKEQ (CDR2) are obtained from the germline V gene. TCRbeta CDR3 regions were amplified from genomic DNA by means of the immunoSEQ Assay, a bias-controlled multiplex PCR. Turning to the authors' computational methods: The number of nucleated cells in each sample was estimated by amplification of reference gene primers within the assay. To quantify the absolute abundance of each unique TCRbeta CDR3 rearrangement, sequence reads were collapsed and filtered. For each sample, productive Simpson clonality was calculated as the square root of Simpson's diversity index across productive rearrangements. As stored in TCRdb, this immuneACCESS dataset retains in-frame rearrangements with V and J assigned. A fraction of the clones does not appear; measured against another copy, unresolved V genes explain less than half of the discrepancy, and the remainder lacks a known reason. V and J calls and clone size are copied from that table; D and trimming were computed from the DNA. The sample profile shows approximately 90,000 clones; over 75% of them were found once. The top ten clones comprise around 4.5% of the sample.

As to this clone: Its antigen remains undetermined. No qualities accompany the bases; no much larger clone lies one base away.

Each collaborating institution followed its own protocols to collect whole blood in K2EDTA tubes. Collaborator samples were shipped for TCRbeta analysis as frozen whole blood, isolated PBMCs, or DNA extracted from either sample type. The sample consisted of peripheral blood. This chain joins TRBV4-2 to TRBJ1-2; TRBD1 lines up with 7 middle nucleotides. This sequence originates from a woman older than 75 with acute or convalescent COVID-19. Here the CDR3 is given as CASSQPGQNLLNYGYTF. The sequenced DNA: TGTGCCAGCAGCCAACCGGGACAGAACTTACTTAACTATGGCTACACCTTC.